The subject of this entry is one T cell receptor (beta chain). These data are taken from a study of blood T cell repertoires in COVID-19. Methods used by the authors: Reference gene primer amplification gave nucleated cell count estimates. Only in-frame clones appear in the TCRdb table, and some are missing; sequencing was by immunoSEQ multiplex PCR. That table supplies the V and J calls and clone size; D and trimming were determined from the DNA. The table records under 150,000 clones, approximately 84% of them present only once. The V gene lost 0 bases and the J gene lost 5 bases, with 7 bases spanning the gap. This CDR3 contains 13 residues. Germline CDR1 and CDR2: LNHNV and YYDKDF (reference sequence).

This chain joins TRBV15 and TRBJ1-1; no definite D call. The sequenced sample consisted of peripheral blood. The receptor's source is a man in his fifties with acute or convalescent COVID-19. The CDR3 sequence is CATSRDQRTEAFF. CDR3 DNA: TGTGCCACCAGCAGAGATCAGAGGACTGAAGCTTTCTTT.